The 4 T cell receptor beta chains reported below all come from one sample, sequenced in a study of T cell changes during pregnancy in multiple sclerosis. The assay was immunoSEQ multiplex PCR, and TCRdb's table has in-frame clones only and misses some. The top ten clones hold 0.7% to 1% of a sample with around 59,000 clones, 92% of them seen once. The sample in question was peripheral blood, obtained in the first trimester of pregnancy. The receptors were sampled from a female donor with multiple sclerosis, enrolled in a pregnancy study.

The chain uses TRBV10-3 and TRBJ1-1; possible D gene TRBD1, 6 bases. The CDR3 spans 14 residues. Per germline, CDR1 ENHRY and CDR2 SYGVKD. Trimming removed 4 bases at V and 0 bases at J, with 9 bases between. The CDR3 nucleotides read TGTGCCATCAGTGCCGGGACAATGAACACTGAAGCTTTCTTT. Protein product: CAISAGTMNTEAFF.

The chain uses TRBV29-1 and TRBJ1-2; D possibly corresponds to TRBD1 (6 bases). V shed 0 bases and J shed 4 bases, with 6 bases lying between them. Germline V lookup: CDR1 SQVTM, CDR2 ANQGSEA. The CDR3 sequence is 12 residues long. CDR3 protein: CSVEEGAYGYTF. CDR3 nucleotides: TGCAGCGTTGAAGAGGGGGCCTATGGCTACACCTTC. Full variable domain (remainder filled in from reference TRBV29-1 and TRBJ1-2): SAVISQKPSRDICQRGTSLTIQCQVDSQVTMMFWYRQQPGQSLTLIATANQGSEATYESGFVIDKFPISRPNLTFSTLTVSNMSPEDSSIYLCSVEEGAYGYTFGSGTRLTVV.

The chain joins TRBV27 to TRBJ2-4; no firm D call. The ends were cut back, 5 bases at V and 8 bases at J, with 7 bases in the middle. The CDR3 consists of 11 residues. Germline CDR1 MNHEY, CDR2 SMNVEV (reference sequence). For the CDR3, the DNA is TGTGCCAGCAGTCGAGGTGACATTCAGTACTTC. Translating gives CASSRGDIQYF.

The chain couples TRBV5-1 to TRBJ2-5; 12 nucleotides agree with TRBD1. Germline V gives CDR1 SGHRS, CDR2 YFSETQ. Trimming removed 4 bases from V and 5 bases from J; junction bases left unmatched: 12. This CDR3 has 17 amino acids. CDR3 region: CASSGGTGGATRETQYF. DNA for the CDR3: TGCGCCAGCAGCGGCGGGACAGGGGGCGCAACCCGGGAGACCCAGTACTTC.